The rows below give T cell receptor beta chains drawn from one sample of a study of regulatory T cells in long-lasting Graves disease. Using its own MiXCR run on the multiplex PCR reads, TCRdb lists one record per CDR3 protein. This sample carries 360,000 or so distinct CDR3 sequences, 20% to 25% of them seen once, and the ten largest clones take 28%. Source: peripheral blood mononuclear cells (PBMCs), taken when the disease was refractory, from a patient treated with antithyroid drugs. The receptors were sampled from a woman aged 35 to 49 with Graves disease. Both conserved end residues are part of each CDR3. The order of the fields is V gene, J gene, D gene, clone size, CDR3 protein, CDR3 DNA. A D gene is named only where the DNA matches it firmly. Clone sizes are given selectively: once, few, many, or a class where the clone is expanded.

TRBV2,TRBJ2-5,-,many,CASRLRGAAVETQYF,TGTGCCAGCAGGCTTCGGGGTGCTGCTGTAGAGACCCAGTACTTC
TRBV11-2,TRBJ1-4,-,many,CASSKVQKLFF,TGTGCCAGCAGCAAGGTCCAAAAACTGTTTTTT
TRBV5-1,TRBJ1-1,TRBD1,-,CASSYRRGGRWGAFF,TGCGCCAGCAGCTACCGTCGAGGGGGCCGGTGGGGGGCTTTCTTT
TRBV7-3,TRBJ1-1,-,few,CASSLMGGEAFF,TGTGCCAGCAGCTTAATGGGGGGCGAGGCTTTCTTT
TRBV7-9,TRBJ1-1,TRBD1,few,CASSLQGGMNTEAFF,TGTGCCAGCAGCTTACAGGGGGGCATGAACACTGAAGCTTTCTTT
TRBV7-8,TRBJ1-4,-,many,CASSPERGKLFF,TGTGCCAGCAGCCCAGAGAGGGGCAAACTGTTTTTT
TRBV2,TRBJ1-4,-,many,CASSEIDSATNEKLFF,TGTGCCAGCAGTGAAATTGACAGCGCAACTAATGAAAAACTGTTTTTT
TRBV15,TRBJ2-1,-,-,CATSRGRDYNEQFF,TGTGCCACCAGCAGAGGGCGGGACTACAATGAGCAGTTCTTC
TRBV14,TRBJ2-7,TRBD1,few,CASSGTASKYEQYF,TGTGCCAGCAGCGGGACAGCATCCAAGTACGAGCAGTACTTC
TRBV18,TRBJ1-4,-,few,CASSPFKNNEKLFF,TGTGCCAGCTCACCATTCAAGAACAATGAAAAACTGTTTTTT
TRBV7-9,TRBJ1-1,-,-,CASSLDLRRKTEAFF,TGTGCCAGCAGCTTGGACCTAAGAAGGAAAACTGAAGCTTTCTTT
TRBV5-6,TRBJ1-1,-,-,CASSLAYGGLTEAFF,TGTGCCAGCAGCTTGGCCTATGGGGGGTTGACTGAAGCTTTCTTT
TRBV5-6,TRBJ2-7,TRBD2,-,CASSLILAGGHHEQYF,TGTGCCAGCAGCCTGATTCTAGCGGGAGGGCACCACGAGCAGTACTTC
TRBV12-3/TRBV12-4,TRBJ2-5,-,many,CASSLGAGTKQETQYF,TGTGCCAGCAGTCTGGGGGCCGGGACAAAACAAGAGACCCAGTACTTC
TRBV20-1,TRBJ1-2,TRBD1,few,CSARRSTGGYTF,TGCAGTGCTAGACGATCGACAGGGGGTTACACCTTC
TRBV2,TRBJ1-1,-,many,CASSVRDLIMNTEAFF,TGTGCCAGCAGTGTGAGGGACCTGATCATGAACACTGAAGCTTTCTTT
TRBV20-1,TRBJ2-5,TRBD2,few,CSARDSSSGGGAQYF,TGCAGTGCTAGAGATTCTTCTAGCGGGGGGGGGGCCCAGTACTTC
TRBV27,TRBJ2-7,TRBD1,many,CASSVRGPHEQYF,TGTGCCAGCAGTGTCAGGGGGCCCCACGAGCAGTACTTC
TRBV24-1,TRBJ2-7,-,many,CATSDSRAQLSYEQYF,TGTGCCACCAGTGATTCGAGGGCGCAACTATCCTACGAGCAGTACTTC
TRBV12-3/TRBV12-4,TRBJ2-2,-,many,CASRHPGLNTGELFF,TGTGCCAGCAGACACCCGGGACTGAACACCGGGGAGCTGTTTTTT
TRBV11-2,TRBJ2-1,-,-,CASSLVANNEQFF,TGTGCCAGCAGCTTAGTAGCGAACAATGAGCAGTTCTTC
TRBV28,TRBJ2-1,TRBD2,-,CASSFSLAGGREQFF,TGTGCCAGCAGTTTCTCGTTAGCGGGGGGTCGGGAGCAGTTCTTC
TRBV27,TRBJ1-4,-,-,CASSLRGGSEKLFF,TGTGCCAGCAGTTTACGTGGGGGTTCTGAAAAACTGTTTTTT
TRBV28,TRBJ2-1,TRBD2,-,CASSFSTGGLAGNEQFF,TGTGCCAGCAGTTTCTCGACGGGGGGACTAGCGGGCAATGAGCAGTTCTTC
TRBV10-1,TRBJ2-7,-,many,CASSESGRESYEQYF,TGCGCCAGCAGTGAGTCCGGCCGCGAATCCTACGAGCAGTACTTC
TRBV20-1,TRBJ1-1,-,many,CSAMQNTEAFF,TGCAGTGCTATGCAGAACACTGAAGCTTTCTTT
TRBV19,TRBJ2-1,-,few,CATKGYNEQFF,TGTGCCACCAAAGGGTACAATGAGCAGTTCTTC
TRBV5-1,TRBJ2-1,-,few,CASSWDQNNEQFF,TGCGCCAGCAGCTGGGACCAGAACAATGAGCAGTTCTTC
TRBV11-2,TRBJ2-2,-,many,CASSSWGELFF,TGTGCCAGCAGCTCATGGGGGGAGCTGTTTTTT
TRBV29-1,TRBJ1-1,-,few,CSGGAGPRDEAFF,TGCAGCGGGGGCGCGGGACCGCGGGATGAAGCTTTCTTT
TRBV15,TRBJ2-2,TRBD2,many,CATSRELAGGQRNTGELFF,TGTGCCACCAGCAGAGAACTAGCGGGAGGGCAGCGTAACACCGGGGAGCTGTTTTTT
TRBV11-2,TRBJ2-6,TRBD2,-,CASSTSFGLAGDRELSGANVLTF,TGTGCCAGCAGCACATCCTTCGGGCTAGCGGGAGATAGGGAGCTCTCTGGGGCCAACGTCCTGACTTTC
TRBV12-3/TRBV12-4,TRBJ2-2,TRBD2,many,CASSYGLADNTGELFF,TGTGCCAGCAGTTACGGACTAGCGGACAACACCGGGGAGCTGTTTTTT
TRBV5-6,TRBJ2-5,TRBD1,-,CASSLPGQQETQYF,TGTGCCAGCAGCTTGCCGGGACAGCAAGAGACCCAGTACTTC
TRBV6-9,TRBJ2-2,-,-,CASSSPGRAGELFF,TGTGCCAGCAGTTCCCCTGGCAGAGCCGGGGAGCTGTTTTTT
TRBV10-3,TRBJ1-3,-,-,CAISQASGNTIYF,TGTGCCATCAGCCAGGCCTCTGGAAACACCATATATTTT
TRBV28,TRBJ1-5,TRBD1,many,CATREGATNQPQHF,TGTGCCACCCGGGAGGGGGCAACAAATCAGCCCCAGCATTTT
TRBV19,TRBJ2-4,TRBD2,-,CASSIARWREGRGNIQYF,TGTGCCAGTAGTATAGCTCGGTGGCGGGAGGGCCGCGGAAACATTCAGTACTTC
TRBV29-1,TRBJ1-2,-,many,CSVKEGGYTF,TGCAGCGTGAAGGAGGGAGGCTACACCTTC
TRBV28,TRBJ1-1,-,-,CARSLLFGGGTEAFF,TGTGCCAGGAGTTTACTCTTCGGTGGAGGCACTGAAGCTTTCTTT
TRBV5-4,TRBJ2-1,TRBD2,-,CASSFPSGNEQFF,TGTGCCAGCAGCTTCCCTAGCGGTAATGAGCAGTTCTTC
TRBV10-2,TRBJ1-3,-,many,CASSEVGNTIYF,TGCGCCAGCAGTGAGGTCGGAAACACCATATATTTT
TRBV24-1,TRBJ2-3,-,few,CATSDKWGFTDTQYF,TGTGCCACCAGTGATAAGTGGGGTTTCACAGATACGCAGTATTTT
TRBV28,TRBJ1-5,-,many,CARGSPGSEQPQHF,TGTGCCAGGGGTTCCCCGGGCAGCGAGCAGCCCCAGCATTTT
TRBV7-2,TRBJ1-2,-,-,CASSLLGHGSYGYTF,TGTGCCAGCAGCTTACTCGGACACGGAAGCTATGGCTACACCTTC
TRBV27,TRBJ1-1,-,-,CASSLVPGITAFF,TGTGCCAGCAGCCTCGTTCCCGGGATAACAGCTTTCTTT
TRBV6-9,TRBJ2-7,-,few,CASSSTGTSIEQYF,TGTGCCAGCAGTTCGACGGGGACATCGATAGAGCAGTACTTC
TRBV6-1,TRBJ1-5,-,many,CASSESRYGNQPQHF,TGTGCCAGCAGTGAATCACGGTACGGCAATCAGCCCCAGCATTTT
TRBV28,TRBJ1-3,-,few,CASRGGHSPGNTIYF,TGTGCCAGCAGGGGTGGACATTCGCCTGGAAACACCATATATTTT
TRBV20-1,TRBJ2-2,TRBD2,-,CSARLAGGSGELFF,TGCAGTGCGCGACTAGCGGGAGGTTCCGGGGAGCTGTTTTTT
TRBV19,TRBJ1-1,-,few,CASSIIPPTRGTEAFF,TGTGCCAGTAGTATCATCCCCCCAACCAGGGGCACTGAAGCTTTCTTT
TRBV12-3/TRBV12-4,TRBJ2-2,-,many,CASTPLPLANTGELFF,TGTGCCAGCACCCCCCTTCCGCTCGCGAACACCGGGGAGCTGTTTTTT
TRBV6-1,TRBJ1-1,TRBD1,few,CASRTITRGGSTEAFF,TGTGCCAGCAGAACGATTACCAGGGGGGGGAGCACTGAAGCTTTCTTT
TRBV28,TRBJ1-2,-,many,CASRLRGYYGYTF,TGTGCCAGCAGACTGAGAGGGTACTATGGCTACACCTTC
TRBV28,TRBJ2-7,-,-,CASSLGGVSSYEQYF,TGTGCCAGCAGCCTGGGCGGGGTTTCTTCCTACGAGCAGTACTTC
TRBV28,TRBJ2-7,TRBD1,many,CASSRTGANAYEQYF,TGTGCCAGCAGCCGAACAGGGGCTAACGCCTACGAGCAGTACTTC
TRBV7-2,TRBJ2-7,-,-,CASSPERESSYEQYF,TGTGCCAGCAGCCCCGAACGGGAAAGCTCCTACGAGCAGTACTTC
TRBV29-1,TRBJ1-1,-,-,CSVGGSGTNTEAFF,TGCAGCGTTGGGGGCTCAGGGACGAACACTGAAGCTTTCTTT